A single sample is the source of the 20 T cell receptor beta chains below, sequenced in a study of post-analysis software for immune sequencing data (dated by TCRdb to between 2014 and 2017). Overall study outcomes, separate from this receptor: Patients showed significantly higher frequencies than controls for a handful of TRBV segments, among them TRBV5-6, TRBV5-1 and TRBV20-1.

Preparation of the library involved PCR. TCRdb lists the instrument as Illumina HiSeq 2500. Unique molecular identifiers were incorporated into TCR beta cDNA libraries to reduce PCR and sequencing biases. TCRdb applied fastp at Q25 and MiXCR to the public reads, then kept only in-frame beta chains. Each CDR3 protein appears once, grouped with its most common genes and DNA. Within this sample are 700,000 to 800,000 distinct CDR3 sequences, with roughly 27% of them counted one time only. The ten largest clones capture around 0.56% of the sample. These receptors' antigens are unknown. The specimen was blood. These receptor sequences come from a girl aged 10-17 years with multiple sclerosis.

As to this clonotype: The conserved final phenylalanine or tryptophan is absent from the CDR3, which likely points to a read error. The rearrangement joins TRBV5-1 to TRBJ2-1; TRBD1 aligns across 9 bases. Unmatched junction bases numbered 10, after V lost 4 bases and J lost 5 bases. In germline, CDR1 is SGHRS, CDR2 YFSETQ. CDR3 length equals 16 residues. The CDR3 reads CASSPGDRELNNEQFV. The CDR3 DNA reads TGCGCCAGCAGCCCGGGGGACAGGGAACTTAACAATGAGCAGTTCGTC.

This chain connects TRBV3-1 to TRBJ1-2, with D possibly TRBD1 on 5 matching bases. CDR3 length equals 14 residues. Germline CDR1 reads LGHDT; CDR2 reads YNNKEL (reference sequence). Trimming pared 3 bases from V and 8 bases from J, leaving 16 bases between. The CDR3 nucleotides read TGTGCCAGCAGCCAGGTCGGGACGGCCCGGGGCTACACCTTC. Translating it yields CASSQVGTARGYTF.

V usage is TRBV19 and J usage is TRBJ2-7; unclear D gene. CDR1 LNHDA and CDR2 SQIVND come from the germline V gene (reference sequence). This CDR3 contains 13 residues. The germline V and J ends were trimmed by 10 bases and 1 base, with 14 bases remaining between them. The CDR3 here is CATSTGRSYEQYF. CDR3 in DNA: TGTGCCACCTCAACTGGTCGGTCCTACGAGCAGTACTTC.

This clonotype was observed a handful of times. This chain links TRBV7-2 with TRBJ2-4; D is undetermined. Between the trimmed V and J ends, which lost 4 bases and 3 bases, there was a span of 10 bases. This CDR3 is 14 amino acids long. Germline CDR1 SGHTA, CDR2 FQGNSA. In nucleotides, the CDR3 is TGTGCCAGCAGCTCCCCAATGGGCAAAAACATTCAGTACTTC. This translates into CASSSPMGKNIQYF.

This chain uses TRBV15 with TRBJ2-7; tentatively, D is TRBD2 (6 bases). V lost 9 bases and J lost 0, with 12 bases in between. This CDR3 is 13 amino acids long. CDR1 is LNHNV, CDR2 YYDKDF, per germline (reference sequence). The CDR3 here is CATRDSSSYEQYF. CDR3 bases: TGTGCCACTCGGGACTCCAGCTCCTACGAGCAGTACTTC.

On this clonotype: At one end, the junction sequence differs from germline, possibly due to a read error. The chain carries TRBV11-2 and TRBJ1-4; 7 bases map to TRBD1. The CDR3 spans 15 residues. Germline V lookup: CDR1 SGHAT, CDR2 FQNNGV. CDR3 nucleotide sequence: TGTGCCAGCAGCGCCCTGGCCAGGGGGGATGAAAAACGGTTTTTT. Translation: CASSALARGDEKRFF.

This clonotype has ten or more counts. The V call is TRBV10-3, the J call TRBJ2-5, with 9 bases identical to TRBD1. With 7 bases clipped from V and 11 bases from J, the junction kept 14 bases outside the gene matches. This CDR3 spans 14 amino acids. Germline CDR1 reads ENHRY; CDR2 reads SYGVKD. Here the CDR3 reads CAINTGGATREQYF. In DNA form, the CDR3 reads TGTGCCATCAATACAGGGGGCGCGACCCGGGAGCAGTACTTC.

V is TRBV12-3 or TRBV12-4 and J is TRBJ1-5; D call uncertain. This CDR3 is 14 amino acids long. V was pared by 4 bases and J by 5 bases, with 12 bases between. The CDR3 DNA is TGTGCCAGCAGTTCAAAAGGACCGCATCAGCCCCAGCATTTT. Encoded protein: CASSSKGPHQPQHF.

Comments on this clonotype: Possible read error: a much larger clone is one base away. The chain uses TRBV28 and TRBJ2-7; 11 bases are a match to TRBD2. Germline CDR1 and CDR2: MDHEN and SYDVKM. V was clipped by 6 bases and J by 2 bases; unmatched bases: 3. The CDR3 is 14 amino acids. CDR3 coding DNA: TGTGCCAGCAGGCCGACTAGCGGGGCCTACGAGCAGTACTTC. Amino acid sequence: CASRPTSGAYEQYF.

As regards this clonotype: A much larger clone is a single base away; this may be a read error. V and J are TRBV28 and TRBJ2-7; a weak D match, TRBD1 (6 bases). CDR1 is MDHEN, CDR2 SYDVKM, per germline. This CDR3 spans 14 amino acids. CDR3 DNA sequence: TGTGCCTGCAGTCCCGCGGACAGCTTCTACGAGCAGTACTTC. As protein: CACSPADSFYEQYF.

V usage is TRBV28 and J usage is TRBJ2-4; tentative D call: TRBD1 (5 bases). The assigned J gene may be wrong: the sequence end matches TRBJ2-7 better. The germline V gene encodes CDR1 MDHEN and CDR2 SYDVKM. This CDR3 has 14 residues. This CDR3 is CASSLPRAPGEQYF. The DNA of the CDR3 is TGTGCCAGCAGTTTACCCAGGGCCCCTGGCGAGCAGTACTTC.

This clonotype was picked up a small number of times. CDR3: CSAPPGGQAKNIQYF. The DNA of the CDR3 is TGCAGTGCCCCCCCGGGGGGACAGGCCAAAAACATTCAGTACTTC. The chain links TRBV20-1 to TRBJ2-4; D is possibly TRBD1 or TRBD2 (7 bases each). Deletions cut 6 bases from V and 1 base from J, with 16 bases between. Germline loops: CDR1 DFQATT, CDR2 SNEGSKA (reference sequence). This CDR3 has 15 amino acids.

This chain links TRBV7-2 with TRBJ1-2; a weak D match, TRBD1 (6 bases). Deletions cut 5 bases from V and 4 bases from J, with 14 bases between. This CDR3 region has 14 residues. The V gene's germline CDR1 is SGHTA and CDR2 FQGNSA. Written as DNA, the CDR3 is TGTGCCAGCAGCCCCCAAGGGGGGCCCTATGGCTACACCTTC. As protein: CASSPQGGPYGYTF.

The chain employs TRBV20-1 and TRBJ2-4; 7 bases match TRBD1. The J call may be in error: the DNA end matches TRBJ2-5 better. CDR3 length: 14 amino acids. The germline V gene has CDR1 DFQATT and CDR2 SNEGSKA (reference sequence). This chain's CDR3 is CSATKTGQQETQYF. Here the CDR3 DNA reads TGCAGTGCTACAAAAACGGGACAGCAAGAGACCCAGTACTTC.

This clonotype was observed a handful of times. This rearrangement joins TRBV5-6 to TRBJ2-7; D gene ambiguous. Germline-derived CDR1 and CDR2 are SGHDT and YYEEEE. V lost 4 bases to trimming and J lost 0 bases, with 14 bases between them. This CDR3 comprises 15 residues. The DNA of the CDR3 is TGTGCCAGCAGCCGGTTAAGCCGGAGCTCCTACGAGCAGTACTTC. It is translated as CASSRLSRSSYEQYF.

Remarks on this clonotype: One junction end disagrees with the germline gene, perhaps due to a read error. This chain joins TRBV20-1 and TRBJ2-7; TRBD2 matches at 11 bases. Germline loops: CDR1 DFQATT, CDR2 SNEGSKA (reference sequence). The CDR3 is made up of 15 amino acids. CDR3 nucleotide sequence: TGCAATGCTAATGGGAGACTAGCGGGGTCCTACGAGCAGTACTTC. It yields the protein CNANGRLAGSYEQYF.

To note about this clonotype: A read error is likely, as this CDR3 ends without the conserved phenylalanine or tryptophan. The chain links TRBV20-1 to TRBJ2-7; 8 bases fit TRBD2. Germline CDR1 and CDR2: DFQATT and SNEGSKA (reference sequence). V shed 3 bases, J shed 0 bases, and the junction held 7 bases outside the gene matches. CDR3 length: 15 residues. CDR3 residues: CSARGHSGDSYEQYC. In DNA, the CDR3 is TGCAGTGCTAGGGGCCATAGCGGGGACTCCTACGAGCAGTACTGC.

The chain couples TRBV28 to TRBJ2-5; the D gene could be TRBD1 or TRBD2 (5 bases each). CDR1 is MDHEN, CDR2 SYDVKM, per germline. This CDR3 spans 14 amino acids. Trimming cost V 3 bases and J 7 bases, with 15 bases left between them. CDR3 DNA sequence: TGTGCCAGCAGTTTGTATAGGGGAGAAGTGACCCAGTACTTC. Encoded protein: CASSLYRGEVTQYF.

This clonotype was seen a handful of times. The chain combines TRBV4-1 with TRBJ2-5; tentatively, D is TRBD2 (5 bases). Trimming took 4 bases from V and 1 from J, leaving 13 bases between them. The germline V gene has CDR1 MGHRA and CDR2 YSYEKL. The CDR3 sequence is 15 residues long. The CDR3 reads CASSPEGRGQETQYF. The CDR3 DNA follows: TGCGCCAGCAGCCCTGAGGGCCGGGGCCAAGAGACCCAGTACTTC.

Note on this clonotype: At one of its ends the junction is not consistent with the germline gene, which may arise from a read error. The CDR3 spells CATSRDIGAVNERFF. CDR3 coding DNA: TGTGCCACCAGCAGAGATATAGGGGCCGTCAATGAGCGGTTCTTC. The chain uses TRBV15 and TRBJ2-1; a possible D gene is TRBD1 (5 bases). Germline V gene sequence: CDR1 LNHNV, CDR2 YYDKDF (reference sequence). CDR3 size: 15 residues.